This record looks at one TCR beta chain sequence and its context. The CDR3 is 12 amino acids. The V gene lost 7 bases and the J gene lost 2 bases, with 5 bases spanning the gap. Germline-derived CDR1 and CDR2 are SGHVS and FQNEAQ. The entry originates in a study of blood T cell repertoires in COVID-19. As for the study in general: The origin of the acute and convalescent COVID-19 samples was the United States, Italy and Spain. Sources were T cells, B-cell-depleted T cells, or PBMCs; the material itself was cDNA or gDNA.

Source study methods: Cell counts per sample came from amplifying reference gene primers. Sequencing was performed with immunoSEQ multiplex PCR; in TCRdb, only in-frame clones are kept and a portion is missing. V, J and clone size reflect that table, while D and trimming were determined from the DNA. The table lists tens of thousands of clones, around four fifths of them singletons, with 12% in the top ten. The sequence derives from a human donor in a cohort sampled during active COVID-19. Source material: peripheral blood. The genes are TRBV7-8 and TRBJ2-2; no reliable D call. The CDR3 reads CASTDNTGELFF. The CDR3 nucleotides read TGTGCCAGCACAGATAACACCGGGGAGCTGTTTTTT.